Shown below are 23 T cell receptor beta chains from a single sample sequenced in a study of T cell responses to AZD1222 COVID-19 vaccine. Generated by immunoSEQ multiplex PCR, the TCRdb table keeps only in-frame clones and is missing some. The sample includes over 150,000 clones, roughly 87% of them seen just once. The sample consisted of peripheral blood, taken on day 0 of AZD1222 vaccination. These receptors were collected from an adult in good health.

V is TRBV6-5 and J is TRBJ1-1, with D possibly matching TRBD1 (5 bases). This CDR3 spans 14 amino acids. Trimming took off 5 bases at V and 2 bases at J, with 12 bases between the two ends. Germline CDR1 MNHEY, CDR2 SVGAGI. In DNA, the CDR3 is TGTGCCAGCAGTCCACGGGACCCCAACACTGAAGCTTTCTTT. Translating it yields CASSPRDPNTEAFF.

The genes are TRBV28 and TRBJ1-5; TRBD1 agrees at 10 bases. The CDR3 consists of 17 residues. The germline CDR1 and CDR2 sequences are MDHEN and SYDVKM. V trimming: 6 bases; J trimming: 0 bases; junction bases outside the gene matches: 8. The CDR3 loop reads CASRRQGARYSNQPQHF. CDR3 sequence (DNA): TGTGCCAGCAGACGACAGGGGGCTCGGTATAGCAATCAGCCCCAGCATTTT.

This rearrangement joins TRBV30 to TRBJ2-7, with a possible D match to TRBD1 (6 bases). The germline V and J ends were trimmed by 2 bases and 3 bases, with 20 bases remaining between them. The CDR3 consists of 16 residues. Germline CDR1 and CDR2: GTSNPN and SVGIG (reference sequence). The CDR3 here is CAWSPGRTGLFYEQYF. In DNA, the CDR3 is TGTGCCTGGAGTCCGGGCCGCACAGGGCTATTCTACGAGCAGTACTTC.

The chain has TRBV10-2 and TRBJ1-1; D gene uncertain. CDR1 is WSHSY and CDR2 is SAAADI in the germline V gene. V was cut by 2 bases and J by 2 bases, with 6 bases left in between. This CDR3 region has 13 residues. CDR3 amino acids: CASSEGSNTEAFF. CDR3 sequence (DNA): TGCGCCAGCAGTGAGGGGAGCAACACTGAAGCTTTCTTT.

Only a few counts were recorded for this clone. This sequence joins TRBV14 and TRBJ2-7, with 7 positions matching TRBD1. The CDR3 length is 15 residues. The germline gives CDR1 SGHDN, CDR2 FVKESK. J gave up 3 bases and V 4 bases, and 9 bases lay outside the gene matches. CDR3 bases: TGTGCCAGCAGCCCGCGAGGGACAGCGATCTACGAGCAGTACTTC. Amino acids: CASSPRGTAIYEQYF. The full variable domain, in which reference TRBV14 and TRBJ2-7 provide the parts outside the CDR3, is EAGVTQFPSHSVIEKGQTVTLRCDPISGHDNLYWYRRVMGKEIKFLLHFVKESKQDESGMPNNRFLAERTGGTYSTLKVQPAELEDSGVYFCASSPRGTAIYEQYFGPGTRLTVT.

V is TRBV2 and J is TRBJ1-1; no definite D call. The CDR3 covers 13 residues. Per the germline V gene, CDR1 is SNHLY and CDR2 is FYNNEI. Trimming took off 5 bases at V and 1 base at J, with 8 bases between the two ends. The CDR3 DNA is TGTGCCAGCAGTATAATCCCGAACACTGAAGCTTTCTTT. Protein product: CASSIIPNTEAFF.

The chain employs TRBV30 and TRBJ1-4; D is unresolved. The CDR3 contains 12 residues. The V end was cut by 2 bases, the J end by 8 bases, with 9 bases between. Germline CDR1 is GTSNPN and CDR2 is SVGIG (reference sequence). The CDR3 sequence is CAWSPYVEKLFF. The CDR3 DNA sequence: TGTGCCTGGAGTCCTTACGTCGAAAAACTGTTTTTT.

V usage is TRBV6-5 and J usage is TRBJ2-5; TRBD2 aligns across 15 bases. V gave up 6 bases and J gave up 4 bases; unmatched junction bases: 3. Germline assignment: CDR1 MNHEY and CDR2 SVGAGI. CDR3 length: 15 amino acids. Here the CDR3 DNA reads TGTGCCAGCAGCGGACTAGCGGGAGGGAGAGAGACCCAGTACTTC. Translating it yields CASSGLAGGRETQYF.

The gene calls are TRBV14 and TRBJ2-2; 7 nucleotides align to TRBD2. The CDR3 is 17 residues long. Germline V gene data show CDR1 as SGHDN and CDR2 as FVKESK. J lost 8 bases, V lost 4 bases, and 16 bases had no gene match. This CDR3 reads CASSPAGAILRRGELFF. CDR3 nucleotides: TGTGCCAGCAGCCCGGCGGGAGCGATCCTCAGGAGGGGGGAGCTGTTTTTT.

The rearrangement uses TRBV20-1 and TRBJ1-1; D not resolved. Germline V gene sequence: CDR1 DFQATT, CDR2 SNEGSKA (reference sequence). CDR3 size: 11 residues. Deletions cut 5 bases from V and 8 bases from J, with 12 bases between. Here the CDR3 reads CSALDRTEAFF. CDR3 coding DNA: TGCAGTGCTCTCGACCGTACCGAAGCTTTCTTT.

The gene calls are TRBV5-4 and TRBJ2-7; no clear D. Germline CDR1 reads SGHNT; CDR2 reads YYREEE (reference sequence). The CDR3 consists of 12 residues. V shed 0 bases and J shed 5 bases, with 6 bases lying between them. For the CDR3, the DNA is TGTGCCAGCAGCTTGGACCGGGACGAGCAGTACTTC. As protein: CASSLDRDEQYF.

V gene TRBV29-1 combines with J gene TRBJ1-4, with a possible D match to TRBD1 (6 bases). Trimming took 6 bases from V and 4 from J, leaving 15 bases between them. The CDR3 has 14 residues. Germline V gives CDR1 SQVTM, CDR2 ANQGSEA. CDR3: CSVRSGHGNEKLFF. In DNA, the CDR3 is TGCAGCGTCCGGTCGGGACACGGTAATGAAAAACTGTTTTTT.

The rearrangement uses TRBV11-2 and TRBJ1-4; D possibly corresponds to TRBD1 (6 bases). The CDR3 runs to 16 residues. The ends were cut back, 3 bases at V and 2 bases at J, with 13 bases in the middle. CDR1 and CDR2 (germline): SGHAT, FQNNGV. CDR3: CASSFGGARTNEKLFF. The DNA of the CDR3 is TGTGCCAGCAGCTTTGGGGGGGCGCGGACTAATGAAAAACTGTTTTTT. Full variable domain (remainder filled in from reference TRBV11-2 and TRBJ1-4): EAGVAQSPRYKIIEKRQSVAFWCNPISGHATLYWYQQILGQGPKLLIQFQNNGVVDDSQLPKDRFSAERLKGVDSTLKIQPAKLEDSAVYLCASSFGGARTNEKLFFGSGTQLSVL.

This clone showed up just a few times. CDR3 amino acids: CSVDAQGRGPTEAFF. The CDR3 bases are TGCAGCGTTGACGCCCAGGGAAGAGGCCCCACTGAAGCTTTCTTT. The chain recombines TRBV29-1 with TRBJ1-1, with D possibly TRBD1 on 5 matching bases. The V gene's germline CDR1 is SQVTM and CDR2 ANQGSEA. With 3 bases removed from V and 4 bases from J, the gap between germline ends came to 18 bases. This CDR3 spans 15 amino acids.

V usage is TRBV6-5 and J usage is TRBJ2-1; a weak D match, TRBD1 (6 bases). The CDR3 length is 13 residues. From germline, CDR1 is MNHEY and CDR2 SVGAGI. V gave up 8 bases and J gave up 6 bases, with 14 bases separating them. CDR3 residues: CASSPRGVNEQFF. CDR3 in DNA: TGTGCCAGCTCCCCCAGGGGAGTCAATGAGCAGTTCTTC.

J is TRBJ1-2 and V is TRBV30, with D perhaps matching TRBD1 (5 bases). V was shortened by 4 bases and J by 8 bases, with 17 bases between the two germline ends. Germline CDR1 and CDR2: GTSNPN and SVGIG (reference sequence). CDR3 length: 13 amino acids. Here the CDR3 DNA reads TGTGCCTGGAACCCCTCGGGGTGGGGGGGCTACACCTTC. Translated, it gives CAWNPSGWGGYTF.

The chain carries TRBV10-1 and TRBJ1-2, with D maybe TRBD1 (5 bases). The CDR3 extends over 17 amino acids. V lost 0 bases and J lost 6, with 20 bases in between. The germline gives CDR1 WNHNN, CDR2 SYGVQD (reference sequence). In DNA form, the CDR3 reads TGCGCCAGCAGTGAGTCGAAGGTTCCCAGGGATCGAGATGGCTACACCTTC. The encoded protein is CASSESKVPRDRDGYTF.

The genes are TRBV2 and TRBJ1-5; 8 bases agree with TRBD1. From germline, CDR1 is SNHLY and CDR2 FYNNEI. This CDR3 has 14 amino acids. After removal of 6 bases from V and 3 bases from J, the junction contained 4 bases not matched to a gene. The CDR3 DNA follows: TGTGCCAGCAGGGGGACAGGAAACAATCAGCCCCAGCATTTT. This encodes CASRGTGNNQPQHF.

This rearrangement joins TRBV19 to TRBJ2-2; possibly TRBD1 for D (5 bases). This CDR3 is 15 amino acids long. V was clipped by 5 bases and J by 3 bases, with 13 bases between them. Germline CDR1 is LNHDA and CDR2 is SQIVND (reference sequence). CDR3 nucleotide sequence: TGTGCCAGTAGTCCCTGGGAAGGGGACACCGGGGAGCTGTTTTTT. It yields the protein CASSPWEGDTGELFF.

The CDR3: CASSSGQIYGYTF. The CDR3 DNA follows: TGTGCCAGCAGTTCCGGACAGATCTATGGCTACACCTTC. V and J are TRBV28 and TRBJ1-2; D may be TRBD1 (6 bases). Trimming took off 4 bases at V and 4 bases at J, with 10 bases between the two ends. Germline-derived CDR1 and CDR2 are MDHEN and SYDVKM. The CDR3 has 13 amino acids.

The V call is TRBV6-5, the J call TRBJ2-1; TRBD1 aligns across 7 bases. V was pared by 5 bases and J by 9 bases, with 7 bases of the junction left unmatched. The CDR3 has 13 residues. Germline-derived CDR1 and CDR2 are MNHEY and SVGAGI. CDR3 sequence reads: CASSRQGWGEQFF. DNA of the CDR3: TGTGCCAGCAGTAGACAGGGTTGGGGTGAGCAGTTCTTC.

CDR3 nucleotide sequence: TGTGCCAGCAGTTACTCGGGGGCGGGGTCCTACAATGAGCAGTTCTTC. Its protein is CASSYSGAGSYNEQFF. The chain uses TRBV6-2 or TRBV6-3 and TRBJ2-1; D is perhaps TRBD1 or TRBD2 (6 bases each). Per the germline V gene, CDR1 is MNHEY and CDR2 is SVGEGT. Trimming took off 0 bases at V and 1 base at J, with 10 bases between the two ends. This CDR3 region has 16 residues.

This clone was seen a single time. The chain combines TRBV5-5 with TRBJ2-7, with 9 bases aligning to TRBD2. Germline CDR1 and CDR2: SGHKS and YYEKEE (reference sequence). The trim removed 4 bases at V and 2 bases at J, leaving 22 bases unmatched. This CDR3 has 20 amino acids. The CDR3 DNA follows: TGTGCCAGCAGCGGGCGTCCCGGGGAGGCAGCGGGAGGTGCCCCCTACGAGCAGTACTTC. Its translation: CASSGRPGEAAGGAPYEQYF.